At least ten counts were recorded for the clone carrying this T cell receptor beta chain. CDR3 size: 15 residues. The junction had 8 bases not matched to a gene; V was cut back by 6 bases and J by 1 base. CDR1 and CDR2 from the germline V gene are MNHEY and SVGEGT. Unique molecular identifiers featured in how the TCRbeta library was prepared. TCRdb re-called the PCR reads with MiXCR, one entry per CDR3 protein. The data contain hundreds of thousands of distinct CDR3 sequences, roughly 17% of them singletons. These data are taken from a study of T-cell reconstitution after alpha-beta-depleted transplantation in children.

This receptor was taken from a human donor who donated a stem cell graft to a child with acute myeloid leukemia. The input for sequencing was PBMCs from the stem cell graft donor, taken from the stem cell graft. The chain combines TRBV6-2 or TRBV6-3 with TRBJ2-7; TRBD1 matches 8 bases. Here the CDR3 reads CASRPRDRLSYEQYF. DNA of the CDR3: TGTGCCAGCAGACCCCGGGACAGGTTATCCTACGAGCAGTACTTC.